The entry below describes one T cell receptor (beta chain). Its specificity is unknown. This specimen belongs to a study of CD8+CD57+ T cells in acquired aplastic anemia. Overall study context: When averaged, DNA from sorted CD4+ and CD8+ cells came to 2.5 to 4 ug. Reads per healthy sample averaged roughly 10 million (CD4+) and 11.0 million (CD8+). General study findings and limits: Statistical testing detected no significant gap in CD8+ Simpson's diversity between patients and controls. About 30 CD8+ CDR3 sequences occurred in both the patients and the controls.

The CDR3 contains 14 residues. CDR1 is SNHLY, CDR2 FYNNEI, per germline. V was shortened by 1 base and J by 5 bases, with 8 bases between the two germline ends. TCR beta VDJ and CDR3 profiling used genomic DNA as template. TCRdb reprocessed the reads via MiXCR and lists one record per CDR3 protein. The table has approximately 50,000 distinct CDR3 sequences, over 60% seen once. The J gene is TRBJ1-4, the V gene TRBV2; D gene ambiguous. The clonotype originates from a human donor in good health, serving as a control. The source material was sorted CD4+, CD8+, or CD8+CD57+ T cells (not recorded which) from PBMCs. The CDR3 here is CASSEGRANEKLFF. CDR3 nucleotides: TGTGCCAGCAGTGAAGGGAGGGCAAATGAAAAACTGTTTTTT.